This T cell receptor (beta chain) is drawn from a study of blood T cell repertoires in COVID-19. Study background: Sources were T cells, B-cell-depleted T cells, or PBMCs; the material itself was cDNA or gDNA.

The data were produced by immunoSEQ multiplex PCR, yet TCRdb's version contains in-frame clones alone and is incomplete. The data hold fewer than 200,000 clones, with around 83% observed a single time. Those enrolled in Seattle joined during active infection and were followed longitudinally afterward. Germline V gives CDR1 KGHSH, CDR2 LQKENI. This CDR3 spans 14 amino acids. The ends were cut back, 0 bases at V and 3 bases at J, with 9 bases in the middle. This TCR came from a woman in her fifties or sixties with COVID-19, enrolled during active disease. This chain joins TRBV18 and TRBJ2-7; weak D call: TRBD1 (5 bases). Sequencing was performed on peripheral blood. In DNA form, the CDR3 reads TGTGCCAGCTCACCACCAGGGGTGCGCTACGAGCAGTACTTC. As protein: CASSPPGVRYEQYF.